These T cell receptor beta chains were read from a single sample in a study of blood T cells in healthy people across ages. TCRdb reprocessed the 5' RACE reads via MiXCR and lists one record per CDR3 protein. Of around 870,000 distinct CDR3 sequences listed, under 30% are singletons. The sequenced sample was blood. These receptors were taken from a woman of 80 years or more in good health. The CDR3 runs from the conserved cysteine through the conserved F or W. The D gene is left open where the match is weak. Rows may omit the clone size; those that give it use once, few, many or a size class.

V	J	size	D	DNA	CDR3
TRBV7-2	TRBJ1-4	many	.	TGTGCCAGCAGCAGCGGGATTAGAGCGGAAAAACTGTTTTTT	CASSSGIRAEKLFF
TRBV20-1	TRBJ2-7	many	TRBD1	TGCAGTGCTCGGGGACAGGGGGCGGCACCTTACGAGCAGTACTTC	CSARGQGAAPYEQYF
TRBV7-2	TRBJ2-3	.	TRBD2	TGTGCCAGCAGCATCGGACTAGCGGGAGAAGATACGCAGTATTTT	CASSIGLAGEDTQYF
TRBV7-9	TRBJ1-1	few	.	TGTGCCAGCAGCCCACCCTCGGGGGGCCAAGGCACTGAAGCTTTCTTT	CASSPPSGGQGTEAFF
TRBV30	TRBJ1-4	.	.	TGTGCCTGGACCGGGCCGCTAGCAGGGCTAGAAAAACTGTTTTTT	CAWTGPLAGLEKLFF
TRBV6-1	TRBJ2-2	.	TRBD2	TGTGCCAGCAGTGGACTAGCGGGGGTATCGAACACCGGGGAGCTGTTTTTT	CASSGLAGVSNTGELFF
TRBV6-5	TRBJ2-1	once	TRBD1	TGTGCCAGTTGCGTACAGGGGGCGGCCTACAATGAGCTGTTCTTC	CASCVQGAAYNELFF
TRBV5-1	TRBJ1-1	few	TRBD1	TGCGCCAGCAGTTATTCCCCGGGACAGGGGAGATCGAACACTGAAGCTTTCTTT	CASSYSPGQGRSNTEAFF
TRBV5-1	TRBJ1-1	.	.	TGCGCCAGCAGCTACCGGACGGAGAGGAACACTGAAGCTTTCTTT	CASSYRTERNTEAFF
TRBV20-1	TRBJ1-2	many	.	TGCAGTGCTAGCTCAGGGTTTTCAGGGTACGGCAACTATGGCTACACCTTC	CSASSGFSGYGNYGYTF
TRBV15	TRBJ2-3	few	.	TGTGCCACCAGCCCTGGGAGGCGCAAGCCCACAGATACGCAGTATTTT	CATSPGRRKPTDTQYF
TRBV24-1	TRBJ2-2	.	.	TGTGCCACCAGGGACAGCCTCACCGGGGAGCTGTTTTTT	CATRDSLTGELFF
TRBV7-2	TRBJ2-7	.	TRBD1	TGTGCCAGCAGCGATAGGGCAGGGGGTTCCTACGAGCAGTACTTC	CASSDRAGGSYEQYF
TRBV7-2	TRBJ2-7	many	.	TGTGCCAGCAGCGCCATGGCCTACGAGCAGTACTTC	CASSAMAYEQYF
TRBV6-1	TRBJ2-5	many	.	TGTGCCAGCAGGAACGGGGCCCAAGAGACCCAGTACTTC	CASRNGAQETQYF
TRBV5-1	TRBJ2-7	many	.	TGCGCCAGCTTCGATAGGGACATTGGCTACGAGCAGTACTTC	CASFDRDIGYEQYF
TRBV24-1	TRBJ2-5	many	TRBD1	TGTGCCACCAGTGATTCCGGGACAGGGGGTCAAGAGACCCAGTACTTC	CATSDSGTGGQETQYF
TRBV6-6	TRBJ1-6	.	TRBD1	TGTGCCAGCAGTAAACAGGGGAGGTATAATTCACCCCTCCACTTT	CASSKQGRYNSPLHF
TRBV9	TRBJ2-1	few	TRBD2	TGTGCTTCGGGGGGAAACTCCTACAATGAGCAGTTCTTC	CASGGNSYNEQFF
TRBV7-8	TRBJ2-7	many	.	TGTGCCAGCAGCTTAGTGGGGGGGACGGCAGGGGGCAAATTTGAGCAGTACTTC	CASSLVGGTAGGKFEQYF
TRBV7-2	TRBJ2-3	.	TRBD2	TGTGCCAGCCCAAAGCGGGGGAGGCGCACAGATACGCAGTATTTT	CASPKRGRRTDTQYF
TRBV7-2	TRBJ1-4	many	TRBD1	TGTGCCAGCAGCTTAGTCTGGACAGGGGGTGGCACTAATGAAAAACTGTTTTTT	CASSLVWTGGGTNEKLFF
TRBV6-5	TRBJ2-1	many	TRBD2	TGTGCCAGCAGTCTCTCGGCGGGGGGGAACTACAATGAGCAGTTCTTC	CASSLSAGGNYNEQFF
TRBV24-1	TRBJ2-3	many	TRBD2	TGTGCCACCAGTGAAGGGACTAGCGGGGGTGATACGCAGTATTTT	CATSEGTSGGDTQYF
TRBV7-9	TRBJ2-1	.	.	TGTGCCAGCAGCTTACAGGGACGCGATGAGCAGTTCTTC	CASSLQGRDEQFF
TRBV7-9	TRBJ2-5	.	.	TGTGCCAGCAGCTTCTCGGGACAACTACAAGAGACCCAGTACTTC	CASSFSGQLQETQYF
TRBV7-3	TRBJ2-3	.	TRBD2	TGTGCCAGCACCCTTAGCGGGGGCACAGATACGCAGTATTTT	CASTLSGGTDTQYF
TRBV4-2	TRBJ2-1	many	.	TGTGCCAGCAGCGAGACAGGTGTCACCTACAATGAGCAGTTCTTC	CASSETGVTYNEQFF
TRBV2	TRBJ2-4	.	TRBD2	TGTGCCAGCAGTAGACTAGCGGGCTACGTTTCCTACAATGAGCAGTACTTC	CASSRLAGYVSYNEQYF
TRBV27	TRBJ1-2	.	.	TGTGCCAGCAGTTTTCTTTCCGGTTCCAGCTCATTAAACTATGGCTACACCTTC	CASSFLSGSSSLNYGYTF
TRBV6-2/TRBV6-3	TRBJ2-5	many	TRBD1	TGTGCCAGCATCGGACAGGGGGAGCCTCAAGAGACCCAGTACTTC	CASIGQGEPQETQYF
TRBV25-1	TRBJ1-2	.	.	TGTGCCAGCAGTGAGATCAGGAACTATGGCTACACCTTC	CASSEIRNYGYTF
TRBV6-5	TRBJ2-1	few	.	TGTGCCAGCAGTTACTCACCTCGCTCGGAGGGCTACAATGAGCAGTTCTTC	CASSYSPRSEGYNEQFF
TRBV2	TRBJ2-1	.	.	TGTGCCAGCAGTGAAATAGGTTACAATGAGCAGTTCTTC	CASSEIGYNEQFF
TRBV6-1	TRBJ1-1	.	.	TGTGCCAGCAGCCGTCCCGGGCTGGAAGCTTTCTTT	CASSRPGLEAFF
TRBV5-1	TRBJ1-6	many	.	TGCGCCAGCAGCTTGGGAGCACAGAATAACGGTTCACCCCTCCACTTT	CASSLGAQNNGSPLHF
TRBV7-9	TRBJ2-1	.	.	TGTGCCAGCAGTGGGGAAGGGATGCATGAGCAGTTCTTC	CASSGEGMHEQFF
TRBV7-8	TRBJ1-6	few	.	TGTGCCAGCAGCTTAGACAATACACCCCTCCACTTT	CASSLDNTPLHF
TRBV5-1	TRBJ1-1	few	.	TGCGCCAGCAGCGGCCGGAGGGGCGACCCTATGAACACTGAAGCTTTCTTT	CASSGRRGDPMNTEAFF
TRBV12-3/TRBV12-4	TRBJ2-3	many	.	TGTGCCAGCAGTCCGGGGGGCAGCACAGATACGCAGTATTTT	CASSPGGSTDTQYF
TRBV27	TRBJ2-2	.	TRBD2	TGTGCCAGCAGTTCCTCCCCCTTCGTAGCGGGGGGTGGTACCGGGGAGCTGTTTTTT	CASSSSPFVAGGGTGELFF
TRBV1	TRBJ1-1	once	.	TGCACCAGCAGCCAAGATCTTTACGGGGGCCGAAATACTGAAGCTTTCTTT	CTSSQDLYGGRNTEAFF
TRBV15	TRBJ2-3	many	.	TGTGCCACCAGCAGTCCGAGCGGGAGCACAGATACGCAGTATTTT	CATSSPSGSTDTQYF
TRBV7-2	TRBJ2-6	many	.	TGTGCCAGCAGCTTAGTTGCGGGTACCCTCACCTCTGGGGCCAACGTCCTGACTTTC	CASSLVAGTLTSGANVLTF
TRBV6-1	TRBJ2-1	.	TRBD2	TGTGCCAGCAGTAAGGGACTAGCGGGGGGCCCAGGGGACAATGAGCAGTTCTTC	CASSKGLAGGPGDNEQFF
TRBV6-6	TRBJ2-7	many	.	TGTGCCAGTCAAAAAGAGGGCGGGGCCTACGAGCAGTACTTC	CASQKEGGAYEQYF
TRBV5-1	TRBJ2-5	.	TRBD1	TGCGCCAGCAGCAACCGGGACAGGGTCTCAGAGACCCAGTACTTC	CASSNRDRVSETQYF
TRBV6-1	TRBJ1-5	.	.	TGTGCCACTACGGGGGACAACAATCAGCCCCAGCATTTT	CATTGDNNQPQHF
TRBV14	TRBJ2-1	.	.	TGTGCCAGCAGCCGATTAGGGATGGGGGCGATTGAGCAGTTCTTC	CASSRLGMGAIEQFF
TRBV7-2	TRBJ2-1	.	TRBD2	TGTGCCAGCAGCTTTGGGCTAGCGGGAGCTCCCTCCTACAATGAGCAGTTCTTC	CASSFGLAGAPSYNEQFF
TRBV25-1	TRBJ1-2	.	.	TGTGCCAGCAGCCCCCCGAGTAGGGGTCGGGGCTACACCTTC	CASSPPSRGRGYTF
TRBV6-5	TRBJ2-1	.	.	TGTGCCAGCAGTTACCAGGGCAGGGGAGATGAGCAGTTCTTC	CASSYQGRGDEQFF
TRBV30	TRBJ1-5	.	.	TGTACCTGGAGCGCCGACGGACTGGGCAATCAGCCCCAGCATTTT	CTWSADGLGNQPQHF